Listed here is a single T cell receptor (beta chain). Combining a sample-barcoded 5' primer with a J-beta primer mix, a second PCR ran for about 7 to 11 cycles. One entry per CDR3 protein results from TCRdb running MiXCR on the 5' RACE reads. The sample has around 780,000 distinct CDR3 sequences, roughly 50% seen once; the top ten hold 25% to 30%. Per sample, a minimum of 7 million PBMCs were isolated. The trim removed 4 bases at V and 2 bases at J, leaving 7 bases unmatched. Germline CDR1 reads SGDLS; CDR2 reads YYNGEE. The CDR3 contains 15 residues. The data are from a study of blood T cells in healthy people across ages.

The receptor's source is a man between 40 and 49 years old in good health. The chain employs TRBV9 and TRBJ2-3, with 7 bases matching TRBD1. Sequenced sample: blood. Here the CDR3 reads CASSTRQGYTDTQYF. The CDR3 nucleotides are TGTGCCAGCAGCACCCGACAGGGCTACACAGATACGCAGTATTTT. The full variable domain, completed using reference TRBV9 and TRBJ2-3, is DSGVTQTPKHLITATGQRVTLRCSPRSGDLSVYWYQQSLDQGLQFLIQYYNGEERAKGNILERFSAQQFPDLHSELNLSSLELGDSALYFCASSTRQGYTDTQYFGPGTRLTVL.